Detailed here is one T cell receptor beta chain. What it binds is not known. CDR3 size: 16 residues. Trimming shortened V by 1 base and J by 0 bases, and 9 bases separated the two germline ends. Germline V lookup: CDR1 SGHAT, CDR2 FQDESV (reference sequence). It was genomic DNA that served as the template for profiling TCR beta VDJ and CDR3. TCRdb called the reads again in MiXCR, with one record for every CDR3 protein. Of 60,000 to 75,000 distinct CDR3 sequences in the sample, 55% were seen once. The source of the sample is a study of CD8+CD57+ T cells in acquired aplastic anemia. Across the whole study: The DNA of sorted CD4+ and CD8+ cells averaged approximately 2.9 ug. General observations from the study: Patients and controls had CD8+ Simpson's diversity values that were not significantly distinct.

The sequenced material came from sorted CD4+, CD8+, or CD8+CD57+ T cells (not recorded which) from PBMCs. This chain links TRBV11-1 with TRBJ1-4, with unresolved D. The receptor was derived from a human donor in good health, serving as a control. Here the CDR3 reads CASSLGQLPTNEKLFF. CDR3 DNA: TGTGCCAGCAGCTTAGGCCAGCTTCCAACTAATGAAAAACTGTTTTTT.